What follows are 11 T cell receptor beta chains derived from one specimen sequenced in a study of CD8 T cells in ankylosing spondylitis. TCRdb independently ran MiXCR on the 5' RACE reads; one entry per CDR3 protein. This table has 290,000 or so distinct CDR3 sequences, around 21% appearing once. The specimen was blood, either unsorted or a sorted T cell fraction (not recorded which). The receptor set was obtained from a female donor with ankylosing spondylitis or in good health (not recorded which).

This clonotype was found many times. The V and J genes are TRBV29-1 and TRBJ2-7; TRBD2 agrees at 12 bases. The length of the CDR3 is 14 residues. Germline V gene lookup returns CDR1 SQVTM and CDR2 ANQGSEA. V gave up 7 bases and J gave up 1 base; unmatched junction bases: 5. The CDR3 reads CSEPSGRGSYEQYF. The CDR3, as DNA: TGCAGCGAGCCTAGCGGGAGGGGGTCCTACGAGCAGTACTTC.

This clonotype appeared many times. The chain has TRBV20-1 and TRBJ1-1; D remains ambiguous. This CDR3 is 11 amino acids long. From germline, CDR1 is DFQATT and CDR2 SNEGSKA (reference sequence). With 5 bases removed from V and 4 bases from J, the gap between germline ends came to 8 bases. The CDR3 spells CSALLGTEAFF. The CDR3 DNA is TGCAGTGCTCTTCTTGGCACTGAAGCTTTCTTT.

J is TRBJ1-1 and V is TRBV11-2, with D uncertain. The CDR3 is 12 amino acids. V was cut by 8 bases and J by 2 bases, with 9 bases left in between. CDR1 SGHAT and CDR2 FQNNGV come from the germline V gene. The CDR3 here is CASAHTNTEAFF. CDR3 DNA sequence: TGTGCCAGCGCGCATACTAACACTGAAGCTTTCTTT.

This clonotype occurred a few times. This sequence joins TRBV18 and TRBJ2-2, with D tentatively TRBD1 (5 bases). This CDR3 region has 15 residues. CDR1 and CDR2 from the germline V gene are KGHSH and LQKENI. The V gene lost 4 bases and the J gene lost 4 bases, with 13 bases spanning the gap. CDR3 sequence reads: CASSQSRTSTGELFF. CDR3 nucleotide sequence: TGTGCCAGCTCACAAAGCCGGACATCCACCGGGGAGCTGTTTTTT.

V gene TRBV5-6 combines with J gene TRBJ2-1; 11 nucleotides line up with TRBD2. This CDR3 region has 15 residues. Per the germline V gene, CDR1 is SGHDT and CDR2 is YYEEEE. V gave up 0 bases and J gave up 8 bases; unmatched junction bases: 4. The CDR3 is CASSLASGRRYEQFF. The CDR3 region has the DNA TGTGCCAGCAGCTTGGCTAGCGGGAGGAGGTATGAGCAGTTCTTC.

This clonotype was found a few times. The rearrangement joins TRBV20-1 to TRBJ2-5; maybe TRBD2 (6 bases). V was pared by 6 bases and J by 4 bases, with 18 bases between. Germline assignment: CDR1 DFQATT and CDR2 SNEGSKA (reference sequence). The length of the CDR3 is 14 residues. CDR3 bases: TGCAGTGCGGATCTGACTAGTTTTGGAGAGACCCAGTACTTC. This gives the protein CSADLTSFGETQYF.

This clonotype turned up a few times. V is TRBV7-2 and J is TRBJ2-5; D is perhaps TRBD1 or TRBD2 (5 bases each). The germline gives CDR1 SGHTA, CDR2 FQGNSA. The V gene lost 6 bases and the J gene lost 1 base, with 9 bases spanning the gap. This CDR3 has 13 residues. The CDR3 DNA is TGTGCCAGCAGGGGTGGGGGCCAAGAGACCCAGTACTTC. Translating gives CASRGGGQETQYF.

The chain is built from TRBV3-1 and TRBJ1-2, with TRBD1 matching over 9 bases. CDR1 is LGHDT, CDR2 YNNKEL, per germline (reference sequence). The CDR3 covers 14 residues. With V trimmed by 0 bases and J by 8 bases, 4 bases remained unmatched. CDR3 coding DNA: TGTGCCAGCAGCCAAGATAAGGGGACAGGGGGCTACACCTTC. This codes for CASSQDKGTGGYTF.

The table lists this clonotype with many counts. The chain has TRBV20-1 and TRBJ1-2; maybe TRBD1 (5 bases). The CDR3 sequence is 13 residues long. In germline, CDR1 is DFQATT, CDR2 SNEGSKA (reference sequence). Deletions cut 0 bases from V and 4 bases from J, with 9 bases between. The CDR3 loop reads CSARDRGGYGYTF. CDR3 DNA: TGCAGTGCTAGAGACCGTGGGGGCTATGGCTACACCTTC.

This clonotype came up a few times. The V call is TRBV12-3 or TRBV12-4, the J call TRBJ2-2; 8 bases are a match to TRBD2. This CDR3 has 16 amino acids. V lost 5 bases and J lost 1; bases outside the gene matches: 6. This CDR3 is CASSPQLAGNTGELFF. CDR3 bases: TGTGCCAGCAGTCCCCAGCTAGCGGGGAACACCGGGGAGCTGTTTTTT.

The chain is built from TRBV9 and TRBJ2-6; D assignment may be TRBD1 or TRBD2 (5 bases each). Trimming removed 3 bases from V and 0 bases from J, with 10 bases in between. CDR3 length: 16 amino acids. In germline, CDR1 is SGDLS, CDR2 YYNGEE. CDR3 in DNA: TGTGCCAGCAGCGCCGAGGGGACCTCTGGGGCCAACGTCCTGACTTTC. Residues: CASSAEGTSGANVLTF.